One sample yielded the 27 T cell receptor beta chains listed below, sequenced in a study of shared clonotypes between healthy human individuals. Measured with immunoSEQ multiplex PCR; TCRdb has only the in-frame clones, and not every one. The sample comprises roughly 2.6 million clones, around nine tenths of which are singletons, and over 0.12% rests with the top ten. Input material: naive CD4+ T cells sorted from blood. Described subset: CD45RA+ positively selected. These receptors were taken from a man aged 18 to 29 in good health.

The chain combines TRBV15 with TRBJ1-4, with 7 bases aligning to TRBD1. The V gene's germline CDR1 is LNHNV and CDR2 YYDKDF (reference sequence). The length of the CDR3 is 14 residues. J gave up 8 bases and V 1 base, and 4 bases lay outside the gene matches. CDR3 nucleotide sequence: TGTGCCACCAGCAGAGGCGGGACAGAGGAAAAACTGTTTTTT. Protein product: CATSRGGTEEKLFF.

The chain couples TRBV7-8 to TRBJ2-4; D is possibly TRBD2 (6 bases). Deletions cut 10 bases from V and 0 bases from J, with 13 bases between. The CDR3 extends over 14 amino acids. Germline assignment: CDR1 SGHVS and CDR2 FQNEAQ. For the CDR3, the DNA is TGTGCCACTGCGGGACTTCTAGCCAAAAACATTCAGTACTTC. This sequence encodes CATAGLLAKNIQYF.

The genes are TRBV7-3 and TRBJ2-3; TRBD2 matches at 8 bases. Germline assignment: CDR1 SGHTA and CDR2 FQGTGA. The J segment lost 5 bases and the V segment lost 1 base, leaving 8 bases of the junction unmatched. CDR3 size: 16 residues. As DNA, the CDR3 is TGTGCCAGCAGCTTAATAGCCGGGGGGGCGGAAGATACGCAGTATTTT. Its protein is CASSLIAGGAEDTQYF.

The rearrangement joins TRBV2 to TRBJ2-3; 7 bases are a match to TRBD1. V gave up 6 bases and J gave up 4 bases; unmatched junction bases: 13. The CDR3 totals 16 residues. Germline CDR1 SNHLY, CDR2 FYNNEI. The CDR3 loop is CASRATTGNEADTQYF. In DNA form, the CDR3 reads TGTGCCAGCAGAGCGACGACAGGGAATGAGGCAGATACGCAGTATTTT.

The genes are TRBV10-3 and TRBJ2-7, with 9 bases matching TRBD1. Germline V lookup: CDR1 ENHRY, CDR2 SYGVKD. This CDR3 has 14 amino acids. The V and J ends lost 10 bases and 4 bases, in that order; junction bases with no gene match: 11. DNA of the CDR3: TGTGCCACGTCCCTCCGGACAGGGGAATACGAGCAGTACTTC. It specifies CATSLRTGEYEQYF.

V gene TRBV23-1 combines with J gene TRBJ2-7; D unresolved. TRBV23-1 falls under the ORF class, with uncertain function. This CDR3 contains 16 residues. Trimming removed 2 bases at V and 4 bases at J, with 18 bases between. CDR3 bases: TGCGCCAGCAGTCAACCCGAAGTAGTGGAACGGTACGAGCAGTACTTC. Protein: CASSQPEVVERYEQYF.

The chain uses TRBV11-3 and TRBJ2-2; weak D call: TRBD1 (6 bases). CDR1 and CDR2 (germline): SGHNT, YENEEA. The CDR3 extends over 15 amino acids. With 5 bases removed from V and 1 base from J, the gap between germline ends came to 11 bases. CDR3 sequence: CASSPPTGNTGELFF. The CDR3 nucleotides are TGTGCCAGCAGCCCACCGACAGGGAACACCGGGGAGCTGTTTTTT.

This clone was seen a handful of times. This chain uses TRBV7-2 with TRBJ1-2; the D gene is possibly TRBD1 (5 bases). V was cut by 5 bases and J by 0 bases, with 10 bases left in between. The germline V gene encodes CDR1 SGHTA and CDR2 FQGNSA. The CDR3 extends over 14 amino acids. CDR3 sequence reads: CASSPGTSNYGYTF. CDR3 nucleotide sequence: TGTGCCAGCAGCCCCGGGACGTCTAACTATGGCTACACCTTC.

The CDR3 bases are TGTGCCAGCAGTTCGCAATATAGCAATCAGCCCCAGCATTTT. This sequence encodes CASSSQYSNQPQHF. This chain connects TRBV28 to TRBJ1-5; unclear D gene. V was shortened by 4 bases and J by 0 bases, with 7 bases between the two germline ends. CDR3 length equals 14 residues. Per the germline V gene, CDR1 is MDHEN and CDR2 is SYDVKM.

The chain carries TRBV5-6 and TRBJ2-3; no clear D. The germline V gene has CDR1 SGHDT and CDR2 YYEEEE. There are 15 residues in the CDR3. Trimming left V 4 bases short and J 5 bases short, with 17 bases between. The CDR3 DNA is TGTGCCAGCAGCCCAACCGAGTACCAAGGAGATACGCAGTATTTT. It encodes CASSPTEYQGDTQYF.

This rearrangement joins TRBV5-4 to TRBJ1-1, with D perhaps TRBD1 (5 bases). Germline V gene lookup returns CDR1 SGHNT and CDR2 YYREEE (reference sequence). The V end lost 4 bases, the J end lost 1 base, and 11 bases lay between the germline ends. The CDR3 length is 14 residues. DNA of the CDR3: TGTGCCAGCAGCGCCCGGGGCGGGAACACTGAAGCTTTCTTT. Translated: CASSARGGNTEAFF.

This clone was seen only once. V gene TRBV5-1 combines with J gene TRBJ2-7; D call uncertain. The germline V and J ends were trimmed by 2 bases and 4 bases, with 7 bases remaining between them. There are 12 residues in the CDR3. Germline V gene data show CDR1 as SGHRS and CDR2 as YFSETQ. The CDR3 sequence: CASSFSPYEQYF. The CDR3 DNA is TGCGCCAGCAGCTTCAGTCCATACGAGCAGTACTTC.

In the case of this clone: This sample includes further DNA sequences coding for the same CDR3. The chain has TRBV18 and TRBJ1-1, with D unresolved. The germline CDR1 and CDR2 sequences are KGHSH and LQKENI. CDR3 length: 12 residues. Trimming shortened V by 4 bases and J by 5 bases, and 8 bases separated the two germline ends. CDR3 amino acids: CASSQRETEAFF. The CDR3 DNA sequence: TGTGCCAGCTCACAACGTGAAACTGAAGCTTTCTTT.

This chain connects TRBV7-8 to TRBJ1-6, with a possible D match to TRBD1 (5 bases). V gave up 2 bases and J gave up 7 bases, with 15 bases separating them. The length of the CDR3 is 16 residues. CDR1 is SGHVS and CDR2 is FQNEAQ in the germline V gene. CDR3 DNA sequence: TGTGCCAGCAGCTTAAGTGGCGGGACGGTGAATTCACCCCTCCACTTT. This translates into CASSLSGGTVNSPLHF.

V and J are TRBV7-9 and TRBJ2-5; D unclear. Trimming removed 4 bases from V and 4 bases from J, with 10 bases in between. The CDR3 spans 13 residues. Germline-derived CDR1 and CDR2 are SEHNR and FQNEAQ (reference sequence). CDR3 loop: CASSSTLGETQYF. The CDR3 bases are TGTGCCAGCAGCTCTACGTTAGGAGAGACCCAGTACTTC.

This clone was seen only once. The chain combines TRBV29-1 with TRBJ2-7, with TRBD2 identical over 14 bases. J gave up 5 bases and V 7 bases, and 16 bases lay outside the gene matches. Germline loops: CDR1 SQVTM, CDR2 ANQGSEA. The CDR3 consists of 17 residues. CDR3 sequence (DNA): TGCAGCGCGAACCGAATAGGACTAGCGGGAGGCCGTGACGAGCAGTACTTC. Encoded protein: CSANRIGLAGGRDEQYF.

The chain carries TRBV2 and TRBJ2-3; perhaps TRBD2 as D (5 bases). The CDR3 has 18 amino acids. The V and J ends lost 3 bases and 1 base respectively, with 20 bases between them. In germline, CDR1 is SNHLY, CDR2 FYNNEI. CDR3 sequence reads: CASSDPWELQKGTDTQYF. In DNA form, the CDR3 reads TGTGCCAGCAGTGACCCGTGGGAGCTGCAGAAGGGCACAGATACGCAGTATTTT.

J is TRBJ1-6 and V is TRBV30; D gene ambiguous. CDR3 length equals 17 residues. In germline, CDR1 is GTSNPN, CDR2 SVGIG (reference sequence). Trimming cost V 2 bases and J 7 bases, with 21 bases left between them. The CDR3 spells CAWSPTRTSGGNSPLHF. CDR3 coding DNA: TGTGCCTGGAGTCCAACCAGGACGTCGGGAGGAAATTCACCCCTCCACTTT. Supplemented by reference TRBV30 and TRBJ1-6, the full variable domain reads SQTIHQWPATLVQPVGSPLSLECTVEGTSNPNLYWYRQAAGRGLQLLFYSVGIGQISSEVPQNLSASRPQDRQFILSSKKLLLSDSGFYLCAWSPTRTSGGNSPLHFGNGTRLTVT.

This clone has a handful of counts. The rearrangement joins TRBV6-5 to TRBJ1-6, with TRBD1 matching over 8 bases. Per germline, CDR1 MNHEY and CDR2 SVGAGI. The CDR3 is 13 amino acids. Germline trimming cut 6 bases from V and 9 bases from J; bases unmatched to any gene: 4. For the CDR3, the DNA is TGTGCCAGCAGGACAGGGGTCGCTTCACCCCTCCACTTT. This gives the protein CASRTGVASPLHF.

The rearrangement joins TRBV6-5 to TRBJ1-2, with 8 positions matching TRBD1. J was trimmed by 8 bases and V by 6 bases; bases with no gene match: 14. The CDR3 contains 15 residues. Germline CDR1 and CDR2: MNHEY and SVGAGI. In nucleotides, the CDR3 is TGTGCCAGCAGAACCAATAAGCAGGGGGCGCGAGGCTACACCTTC. Translated, it gives CASRTNKQGARGYTF.

This clone appeared a few times. The chain couples TRBV7-8 to TRBJ1-1; 8 bases are shared with TRBD1. Germline CDR1 SGHVS, CDR2 FQNEAQ. Trimming removed 1 base from V and 4 bases from J; junction bases left unmatched: 5. The CDR3 consists of 15 residues. CDR3 in DNA: TGTGCCAGCAGCTTAGTGACAGGGGTGGCCACTGAAGCTTTCTTT. Translating gives CASSLVTGVATEAFF. Full variable domain (remainder filled in from reference TRBV7-8 and TRBJ1-1): GAGVSQSPRYKVAKRGQDVALRCDPISGHVSLFWYQQALGQGPEFLTYFQNEAQLDKSGLPSDRFFAERPEGSVSTLKIQRTQQEDSAVYLCASSLVTGVATEAFFGQGTRLTVV.

The chain employs TRBV5-4 and TRBJ2-5; TRBD1 might be the D (5 bases). The CDR3 has 15 residues. Trimming took 1 base from V and 4 from J, leaving 14 bases between them. Germline-derived CDR1 and CDR2 are SGHNT and YYREEE (reference sequence). The CDR3 sequence is CASSLQGWGIETQYF. CDR3 coding DNA: TGTGCCAGCAGCTTGCAGGGATGGGGTATAGAGACCCAGTACTTC. Drawing the rest from reference TRBV5-4 and TRBJ2-5, the complete variable domain is ETGVTQSPTHLIKTRGQQVTLRCSSQSGHNTVSWYQQALGQGPQFIFQYYREEENGRGNFPPRFSGLQFPNYSSELNVNALELDDSALYLCASSLQGWGIETQYFGPGTRLLVL.

V gene TRBV7-3 combines with J gene TRBJ2-5; 9 positions match TRBD1. The CDR3 runs 16 residues. V dropped 5 bases and J dropped 1; count of bases not matched to a gene: 8. The V gene's germline CDR1 is SGHTA and CDR2 FQGTGA. CDR3 amino acids: CASSPGQGSSQETQYF. CDR3 nucleotides: TGTGCCAGCAGCCCGGGACAGGGTTCTAGCCAAGAGACCCAGTACTTC. The full variable domain, rest sourced from reference TRBV7-3 and TRBJ2-5, is GAGVSQTPSNKVTEKGKYVELRCDPISGHTALYWYRQSLGQGPEFLIYFQGTGAADDSGLPNDRFFAVRPEGSVSTLKIQRTERGDSAVYLCASSPGQGSSQETQYFGPGTRLLVL.

The chain has TRBV7-6 and TRBJ1-2; 7 bases agree with TRBD1. Germline values: CDR1 SGHVS, CDR2 FNYEAQ. The CDR3 contains 13 residues. Losses at the gene ends were 5 bases for V and 3 bases for J; bases not matched to a gene: 3. In nucleotides, the CDR3 is TGTGCCAGCAGCCCCGGACAGGACTATGGCTACACCTTC. This sequence encodes CASSPGQDYGYTF. The full variable domain, in which reference TRBV7-6 and TRBJ1-2 provide the parts outside the CDR3, is GAGVSQSPRYKVTKRGQDVALRCDPISGHVSLYWYRQALGQGPEFLTYFNYEAQQDKSGLPNDRFSAERPEGSISTLTIQRTEQRDSAMYRCASSPGQDYGYTFGSGTRLTVV.

CDR3 region: CASTPGQILNYEQYF. The CDR3 DNA reads as TGTGCCAGCACCCCGGGACAAATTCTCAACTACGAGCAGTACTTC. The chain uses TRBV18 and TRBJ2-7; TRBD1 is a possible D gene (6 bases). Germline CDR1 KGHSH, CDR2 LQKENI. V was clipped by 8 bases and J by 3 bases, with 20 bases between them. The CDR3 consists of 15 residues.

The rearrangement uses TRBV2 and TRBJ2-2; TRBD2 might be the D (6 bases). The V gene lost 6 bases and the J gene lost 6 bases, with 11 bases spanning the gap. Germline values: CDR1 SNHLY, CDR2 FYNNEI. The CDR3 extends over 13 amino acids. The CDR3, as DNA: TGTGCCAGCAGACTACTAGCTCCCGGGGAGCTGTTTTTT. Its protein is CASRLLAPGELFF.

The V call is TRBV19, the J call TRBJ1-1; D not resolved. This CDR3 spans 14 amino acids. Germline CDR1 is LNHDA and CDR2 is SQIVND (reference sequence). Trimming shortened V by 5 bases and J by 0 bases, and 10 bases separated the two germline ends. The CDR3 here is CASSSLNMNTEAFF. The CDR3 DNA follows: TGTGCCAGTAGTTCACTAAACATGAACACTGAAGCTTTCTTT.